This T cell receptor beta chain was observed in a study of technical replicates of blood from a handful of donors. Clones were sequenced by immunoSEQ multiplex PCR, and TCRdb holds only the in-frame ones, with some missing. The repertoire holds around 80,000 clones, with around nine tenths as singletons. The sequence came from a human donor in good health. The sample was T cells isolated from PBMCs.

CDR3 in amino acids: CASSLSGGNTIYF. DNA for the CDR3: TGTGCCAGCAGTTTATCAGGTGGAAACACCATATATTTT. The J gene is TRBJ1-3, the V gene TRBV28, with D uncertain. The V gene's germline CDR1 is MDHEN and CDR2 SYDVKM. The CDR3 has 13 residues. The germline V and J ends were trimmed by 1 base and 3 bases, with 4 bases remaining between them.